This TCR beta chain came from a study of neoadjuvant anti-PD-1 for oral cavity cancer. Turning to the study itself: Before surgery, most patients got three to four biweekly 3 mg/kg nivolumab doses.

This clone showed up many times. Its antigen is not known. The time point was: after neoadjuvant nivolumab, at surgical resection. The CDR3 is 14 amino acids. CDR1 is SGHVS, CDR2 FNYEAQ, per germline. Trimming stripped 4 bases from V and 5 bases from J, with 14 bases between. Study observations and caveats: TCR analyses covered only three patients per response group. Post-nivolumab, blood T cell clonality was significantly elevated in non-responders.

Six replicates per PBMC sample, mostly from 480 ng of genomic DNA. Assay: immunoSEQ multiplex PCR; the TCRdb copy retains only in-frame clones and omits some. The table shows some 70,000 clones, with about 85% occurring only once. The rearrangement links TRBV7-6 to TRBJ2-5, with D perhaps matching TRBD2 (5 bases). The origin of this receptor is a person aged 40 to 85 with oral cavity squamous cell carcinoma. The specimen was PBMCs, collected after nivolumab (anti-PD-1) treatment. CDR3 sequence reads: CASSSRRMTETQYF. The CDR3, as DNA: TGTGCCAGCAGCTCCCGGAGGATGACGGAGACCCAGTACTTC.